The clone carrying this TCR beta chain was detected many times. This record comes from a study of regulatory T cells in long-lasting Graves disease. Study-level information: Newly diagnosed Graves' patients had under 3 months of antithyroid drugs.

Time point in this sample: newly diagnosed GD, antithyroid drugs for less than 3 months. Construction of the TCR library relied on RNA isolated from PBMCs. This CDR3 is 16 amino acids long. The V end was cut by 5 bases, the J end by 0 bases, with 14 bases between. Germline loops: CDR1 MDHEN, CDR2 SYDVKM. Library construction for TCR beta used iRepertoire HTBI primers and Arm-PCR of CDR3 regions. The authors' processing: The study identified 60 to 65 TRBV and about 14 TRBJ segments across samples. Each CDR3 protein gets one entry after TCRdb re-called the multiplex PCR reads with MiXCR. The V and J calls and clone size come from TCRdb's table, not from the authors' own analysis. The table lists 510,000 or so distinct CDR3 sequences, 12% of them singletons. The same sample was also studied in work on T cells in Graves' hyperthyroidism and ophthalmopathy. That investigation notes: Clinicians diagnosed patients from clinical symptoms, serum thyroxine and TRAb, thyroid ultrasound and orbital computed tomography.

The chain is built from TRBV28 and TRBJ1-5; D may be TRBD1 (5 bases). Specimen: peripheral blood mononuclear cells (PBMCs), collected at new diagnosis, from a patient treated with antithyroid drugs. The source of this sequence is a woman aged 25 to 39 with Graves disease. In DNA, the CDR3 is TGTGCCAGCAGTCTAGGGACCACTTATAGCAATCAGCCCCAGCATTTT. Translating it yields CASSLGTTYSNQPQHF.